This T cell receptor (beta chain) was sequenced in a study of cytomegalovirus exposure and HLA in healthy donors. This clone was picked up one time. Its antigen is as yet unknown. Whole-study findings and limits: Researchers had no immune exposure information except CMV serostatus available. Looking again later, the authors saw that most CMV-associated TCR beta chains seemed HLA-restricted. Common viral pathogens (according to a later analysis) appeared linked to several of the most significant clusters. Across donors, presence/absence analyses took sequencing depth to be roughly uniform.

Both 60 Vbeta primers and 13 Jbeta primers went into the PCR. The assay was immunoSEQ multiplex PCR, and TCRdb's table has in-frame clones only and misses some. Of roughly 150,000 clones in the sample, about three fifths were seen once. V shed 2 bases and J shed 3 bases, with 8 bases lying between them. CDR3 length equals 13 residues. In germline, CDR1 is SGHRS, CDR2 YFSETQ. This chain connects TRBV5-1 to TRBJ1-1, with D hard to call. Specimen: PBMCs. This sequence originates from a woman aged 25 to 39 in good health and CMV-seropositive. This CDR3 is CASSFTVYTEAFF. CDR3 DNA: TGCGCCAGCAGCTTTACAGTATACACTGAAGCTTTCTTT.